This TCR beta chain was profiled in a study of cytomegalovirus exposure and HLA in healthy donors. Whole-study findings and limits: A later analysis by the authors found several of the most significant clusters apparently linked to common viral pathogens. Three CMV-associated chains proved CMV antigen-specific in vitro. TCR beta sequences reportedly predicted most subjects' HLA-A and HLA-B alleles accurately.

The primer mix had 60 Vbeta and 13 Jbeta primers. Repertoires were generated with immunoSEQ multiplex PCR, while TCRdb's copy carries only in-frame clones and drops some. This table has roughly 120,000 clones, approximately 80% appearing once. The CDR3 has 14 amino acids. From germline, CDR1 is SGHNT and CDR2 YYREEE (reference sequence). After removal of 4 bases from V and 7 bases from J, the junction contained 10 bases not matched to a gene. Notes on this clone: As yet, its antigen is unknown.

The sequence was collected from a man aged 18-30 years in good health and CMV-seropositive. This chain links TRBV5-4 with TRBJ1-2, with 7 positions matching TRBD1. Sequenced material: PBMCs. The CDR3 reads CASSEGAQSLGYTF. CDR3 nucleotides: TGTGCCAGCAGCGAGGGGGCGCAATCTCTTGGCTACACCTTC.